The 22 T cell receptor beta chains below come from one sample, sequenced in a study of T cell changes during pregnancy in multiple sclerosis. Sequencing was performed with immunoSEQ multiplex PCR; in TCRdb, only in-frame clones are kept and a portion is missing. The data show roughly 51,000 clones, roughly 94% seen once. The sample here was CD8+ T cells from peripheral blood mononuclear cells, taken before pregnancy. The receptors derive from a female donor with multiple sclerosis, enrolled in a pregnancy study.

The chain recombines TRBV5-1 with TRBJ2-7; D gene unclear. The germline gives CDR1 SGHRS, CDR2 YFSETQ. The CDR3 is 14 amino acids. V was trimmed by 0 bases and J by 2 bases, leaving 9 bases between them. CDR3 sequence reads: CASSLEVSAYEQYF. CDR3 in DNA: TGCGCCAGCAGCTTGGAAGTCAGCGCCTACGAGCAGTACTTC.

This clone has just one count. The chain combines TRBV4-1 with TRBJ1-1; the match to TRBD1 covers 7 bases. The germline CDR1 and CDR2 sequences are MGHRA and YSYEKL. The V segment lost 5 bases and the J segment 4 bases; nucleotides outside the gene matches: 4. The CDR3 is 13 amino acids. The CDR3 here is CASSSWTGTEAFF. The CDR3 region has the DNA TGCGCCAGCAGCAGTTGGACAGGCACTGAAGCTTTCTTT.

The V call is TRBV6-5, the J call TRBJ1-2; 7 nucleotides match TRBD1. Germline V gene data show CDR1 as MNHEY and CDR2 as SVGAGI. Losses at the gene ends were 1 base for V and 8 bases for J; bases not matched to a gene: 13. The CDR3 is 16 amino acids. Written as DNA, the CDR3 is TGTGCCAGCAGTTACTTAGAGACAGGGCCCTCTAGGGGCTACACCTTC. The encoded protein is CASSYLETGPSRGYTF.

The gene calls are TRBV19 and TRBJ2-2; TRBD2 matches 13 bases. CDR3 size: 14 residues. Germline-derived CDR1 and CDR2 are LNHDA and SQIVND (reference sequence). J lost 4 bases, V lost 9 bases, and 2 bases had no gene match. The CDR3 bases are TGTGCCAGCAGGACTAGCGGGAGCACCGGGGAGCTGTTTTTT. As protein: CASRTSGSTGELFF.

The V gene is TRBV19, the J gene TRBJ2-7; TRBD1 matches 8 bases. V was pared by 3 bases and J by 0 bases, with 4 bases of the junction left unmatched. CDR3 length: 15 residues. The germline CDR1 and CDR2 sequences are LNHDA and SQIVND (reference sequence). The CDR3 loop is CASSIGTGGSYEQYF. CDR3 DNA: TGTGCCAGTAGTATTGGGACAGGAGGCTCCTACGAGCAGTACTTC.

About this clone: Relative to the germline gene, one junction end is altered; a read error may explain this. The chain recombines TRBV9 with TRBJ1-2, with D unclear. CDR1 is SGDLS and CDR2 is YYNGEE in the germline V gene. The CDR3 is 10 amino acids. The CDR3 DNA is TGTGCCAGCAGCGCCGGGAGAACGGCCTTC. This translates into CASSAGRTAF.

This clone was observed once. The V and J genes are TRBV11-2 and TRBJ1-2; D is unresolved. From germline, CDR1 is SGHAT and CDR2 FQNNGV. V shed 1 base and J shed 7 bases, with 7 bases lying between them. The CDR3 has 12 amino acids. The CDR3 DNA reads as TGTGCCAGCAGCTTAGGGTCGGGTGGCTACACCTTC. Protein: CASSLGSGGYTF. Full variable domain (remainder filled in from reference TRBV11-2 and TRBJ1-2): EAGVAQSPRYKIIEKRQSVAFWCNPISGHATLYWYQQILGQGPKLLIQFQNNGVVDDSQLPKDRFSAERLKGVDSTLKIQPAKLEDSAVYLCASSLGSGGYTFGSGTRLTVV.

V is TRBV9 and J is TRBJ2-3; tentative D call: TRBD2 (7 bases). V dropped 7 bases and J dropped 2 bases, with 11 bases sitting between them. Germline CDR1 SGDLS, CDR2 YYNGEE. The CDR3 contains 13 residues. CDR3 protein: CASEGGDTDTQYF. In nucleotides, the CDR3 is TGTGCCAGCGAGGGGGGGGACACAGATACGCAGTATTTT.

The chain recombines TRBV27 with TRBJ2-7; TRBD1 agrees at 9 bases. Germline trimming cut 6 bases from V and 6 bases from J; bases unmatched to any gene: 9. The CDR3 is made up of 14 amino acids. Looked up from germline, CDR1 is MNHEY and CDR2 is SMNVEV (reference sequence). CDR3 DNA: TGTGCCAGCAGCCCGACAGGGGGTCTACTCGAGCAGTACTTC. Its translation is CASSPTGGLLEQYF.

Turning to this clone: One junction end does not reproduce the germline sequence, and a read error may be involved. This chain links TRBV10-2 with TRBJ2-5; D possibly corresponds to TRBD1 (5 bases). CDR1 is WSHSY and CDR2 is SAAADI in the germline V gene. The CDR3 covers 12 residues. DNA for the CDR3: TGCGCCAGCAGTGAAACAGGAGAGGCCCAGTACTTC. Its protein is CASSETGEAQYF.

The rearrangement uses TRBV29-1 and TRBJ1-1, with 7 bases identical to TRBD1. Germline lookup yields CDR1 SQVTM and CDR2 ANQGSEA. There are 13 residues in the CDR3. V shed 6 bases and J 3 bases; nucleotides not matched to a gene: 7. CDR3 region: CSVTQGDHTEAFF. In nucleotides, the CDR3 is TGCAGCGTGACCCAGGGGGATCACACTGAAGCTTTCTTT.

CDR3 in amino acids: CASSEAPRSTEAFF. DNA for the CDR3: TGCGCCAGCAGTGAGGCTCCAAGGAGCACTGAAGCTTTCTTT. This rearrangement joins TRBV10-1 to TRBJ1-1; no reliable D call. V shed 2 bases and J shed 4 bases, with 11 bases lying between them. Germline CDR1 is WNHNN and CDR2 is SYGVQD (reference sequence). The length of the CDR3 is 14 residues.

The chain recombines TRBV5-1 with TRBJ2-2, with a tentative D call TRBD2 (6 bases). The ends were cut back, 8 bases at V and 4 bases at J, with 9 bases in the middle. The CDR3 covers 12 residues. Germline CDR1 is SGHRS and CDR2 is YFSETQ. The CDR3 protein is CASRGATGELFF. CDR3 nucleotide sequence: TGCGCCAGTCGCGGGGCCACCGGGGAGCTGTTTTTT.

The chain recombines TRBV5-4 with TRBJ2-7; D is uncertain. Germline V CDR1 and CDR2: SGHNT, YYREEE (reference sequence). The CDR3 is 14 amino acids. V was shortened by 3 bases and J by 2 bases, with 12 bases between the two germline ends. CDR3 sequence: CASSSPVRPYEQYF. CDR3 DNA: TGTGCCAGCAGCTCGCCGGTCAGGCCCTACGAGCAGTACTTC.

V usage is TRBV19 and J usage is TRBJ2-1; D perhaps matches TRBD1 (5 bases). V was shortened by 1 base and J by 8 bases, with 18 bases between the two germline ends. The CDR3 length is 16 residues. The germline V gene has CDR1 LNHDA and CDR2 SQIVND (reference sequence). The CDR3 reads CASSIATGRLFHEQFF. The CDR3 coding sequence is TGTGCCAGTAGTATAGCTACAGGCCGGTTGTTCCATGAGCAGTTCTTC.

The chain employs TRBV5-1 and TRBJ2-7, with D possibly being TRBD1 (5 bases). From germline, CDR1 is SGHRS and CDR2 YFSETQ. CDR3 size: 14 residues. The V end was cut by 4 bases, the J end by 3 bases, with 14 bases between. The DNA for the CDR3 is TGCGCCAGCAGCCCCGCAGGGATGCACTACGAGCAGTACTTC. Its protein is CASSPAGMHYEQYF.

The chain uses TRBV6-4 and TRBJ1-5, with D unclear. The V end lost 7 bases, the J end lost 0 bases, and 13 bases lay between the germline ends. The CDR3 consists of 15 residues. CDR1 MRHNA and CDR2 SNTAGT come from the germline V gene. CDR3 protein: CASKDTSNSNQPQHF. In nucleotides, the CDR3 is TGTGCCAGCAAAGATACGTCTAATAGCAATCAGCCCCAGCATTTT.

V is TRBV6-5 and J is TRBJ1-1; 8 bases agree with TRBD1. The CDR3 contains 13 residues. V was clipped by 4 bases and J by 4 bases; unmatched bases: 2. Germline assignment: CDR1 MNHEY and CDR2 SVGAGI. CDR3 nucleotides: TGTGCCAGCAGTTCTACAGGGGGCACTGAAGCTTTCTTT. Its translation is CASSSTGGTEAFF.

The rearrangement uses TRBV5-6 and TRBJ2-1; 8 positions agree with TRBD2. Germline V CDR1 and CDR2: SGHDT, YYEEEE. The CDR3 runs 14 residues. With 0 bases clipped from V and 6 bases from J, the junction kept 2 bases outside the gene matches. The CDR3 sequence: CASSLGREANEQFF. The CDR3 bases are TGTGCCAGCAGCTTGGGGCGGGAGGCCAATGAGCAGTTCTTC.

The chain recombines TRBV19 with TRBJ1-5; D ambiguous. Germline V gene data show CDR1 as LNHDA and CDR2 as SQIVND (reference sequence). V lost 3 bases to trimming and J lost 1 base, with 7 bases between them. This CDR3 comprises 14 residues. DNA for the CDR3: TGTGCCAGTAGTATGGGAGCCAGCAATCAGCCCCAGCATTTT. Its protein is CASSMGASNQPQHF.

This chain uses TRBV10-3 with TRBJ2-3, with 12 bases matching TRBD2. Germline V gives CDR1 ENHRY, CDR2 SYGVKD. The junction had 3 bases not matched to a gene; V was cut back by 7 bases and J by 4 bases. This CDR3 has 14 residues. CDR3 protein: CAIKTSGRPDTQYF. CDR3 DNA: TGTGCCATCAAGACTAGCGGGAGACCAGATACGCAGTATTTT.

V gene TRBV5-1 combines with J gene TRBJ2-1, with TRBD2 as a possible D gene (6 bases). Deletions cut 4 bases from V and 0 bases from J, with 11 bases between. CDR3 length: 15 amino acids. The germline gives CDR1 SGHRS, CDR2 YFSETQ. In DNA, the CDR3 is TGCGCCAGCAGCCGGGACTGGAGCTCCTACAATGAGCAGTTCTTC. It encodes CASSRDWSSYNEQFF. Full variable domain (remainder filled in from reference TRBV5-1 and TRBJ2-1): KAGVTQTPRYLIKTRGQQVTLSCSPISGHRSVSWYQQTPGQGLQFLFEYFSETQRNKGNFPGRFSGRQFSNSRSEMNVSTLELGDSALYLCASSRDWSSYNEQFFGPGTRLTVL.